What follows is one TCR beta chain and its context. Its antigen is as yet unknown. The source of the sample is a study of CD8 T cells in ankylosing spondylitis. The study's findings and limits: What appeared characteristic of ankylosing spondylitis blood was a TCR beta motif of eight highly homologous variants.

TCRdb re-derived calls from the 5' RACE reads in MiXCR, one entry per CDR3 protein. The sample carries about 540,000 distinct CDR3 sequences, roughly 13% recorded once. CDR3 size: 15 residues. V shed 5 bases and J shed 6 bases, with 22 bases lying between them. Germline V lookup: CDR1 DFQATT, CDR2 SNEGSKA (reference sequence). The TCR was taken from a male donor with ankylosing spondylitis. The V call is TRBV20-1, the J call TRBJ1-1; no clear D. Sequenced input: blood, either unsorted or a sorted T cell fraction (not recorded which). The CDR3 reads CSAGKRGLPFSEAFF. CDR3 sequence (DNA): TGCAGTGCTGGAAAGCGCGGACTGCCGTTTTCTGAAGCTTTCTTT.